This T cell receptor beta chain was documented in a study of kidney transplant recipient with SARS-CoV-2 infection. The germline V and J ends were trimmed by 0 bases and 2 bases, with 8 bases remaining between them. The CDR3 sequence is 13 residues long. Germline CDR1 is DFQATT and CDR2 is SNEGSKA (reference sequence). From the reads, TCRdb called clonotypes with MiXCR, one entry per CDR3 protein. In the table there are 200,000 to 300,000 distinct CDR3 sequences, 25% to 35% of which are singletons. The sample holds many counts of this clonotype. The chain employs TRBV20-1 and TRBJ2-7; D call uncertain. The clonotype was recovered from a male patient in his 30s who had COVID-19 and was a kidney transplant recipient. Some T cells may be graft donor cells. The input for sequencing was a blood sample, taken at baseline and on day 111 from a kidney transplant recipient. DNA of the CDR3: TGCAGTGCTAGAGATCCCCGGGCCTACGAGCAGTACTTC. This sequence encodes CSARDPRAYEQYF.